The 17 T cell receptor beta chains listed next were all sequenced from one sample in a study of T cell responses to AZD1222 COVID-19 vaccine. The repertoire was sequenced with immunoSEQ multiplex PCR; TCRdb's copy has only in-frame clones and lacks some. The sample lists about 88,000 clones; 91% were seen once. Sequencing used peripheral blood, obtained on day 0 of MenACWY control vaccination. All receptors come from an adult in good health.

This chain connects TRBV4-1 to TRBJ1-2, with a weak D call TRBD1 (5 bases). The ends were cut back, 0 bases at V and 4 bases at J, with 24 bases in the middle. Looked up from germline, CDR1 is MGHRA and CDR2 is YSYEKL. The CDR3 extends over 19 amino acids. The CDR3 is CASSQDKLKAGREIYGYTF. CDR3 DNA: TGCGCCAGCAGCCAAGATAAGTTGAAAGCGGGCAGGGAAATCTATGGCTACACCTTC.

The sample holds a few counts of this clone. The rearrangement joins TRBV3-1 (or the pseudogene TRBV3-2) to TRBJ1-6; 8 bases are a match to TRBD1. This CDR3 contains 17 residues. Trimming took 1 base from V and 10 from J; bases not matched to a gene: 12. The germline CDR1 and CDR2 sequences are LGHDT and YNNKEL (reference sequence). As DNA, the CDR3 is TGTGCCAGCAGCCAAGGAGCTCCAGGGGGCCGATGGTCACCCCTCCACTTT. It codes for CASSQGAPGGRWSPLHF.

This clone has a handful of counts. The chain links TRBV28 to TRBJ1-1, with D possibly matching TRBD1 (5 bases). The V end lost 7 bases, the J end lost 4 bases, and 13 bases lay between the germline ends. Germline CDR1 and CDR2: MDHEN and SYDVKM. This CDR3 has 13 amino acids. Written as DNA, the CDR3 is TGTGCCAGCACCCTAATGGGGGGCACTGAAGCTTTCTTT. Protein: CASTLMGGTEAFF.

This chain links TRBV19 with TRBJ2-7; possibly TRBD2 for D (6 bases). V gave up 9 bases and J gave up 2 bases, with 14 bases separating them. Germline CDR1 is LNHDA and CDR2 is SQIVND (reference sequence). This CDR3 contains 13 residues. CDR3 coding DNA: TGTGCCAGCGGGCCCCGGGAGCCCTACGAGCAGTACTTC. Protein sequence: CASGPREPYEQYF.

The chain couples TRBV19 to TRBJ1-1; TRBD1 matches at 8 bases. V gave up 0 bases and J gave up 5 bases; unmatched junction bases: 8. The length of the CDR3 is 16 residues. Per germline, CDR1 LNHDA and CDR2 SQIVND (reference sequence). CDR3 protein: CASSIDQPGGRTEAFF. CDR3 nucleotides: TGTGCCAGTAGTATAGATCAACCAGGGGGCCGGACTGAAGCTTTCTTT.

The rearrangement links TRBV19 to TRBJ2-2; TRBD2 matches at 7 bases. The CDR3 spans 13 residues. The ends lost 9 bases at V and 6 bases at J; junction bases unmatched: 7. The germline V gene has CDR1 LNHDA and CDR2 SQIVND (reference sequence). CDR3 region: CASGLAGAGELFF. The DNA of the CDR3 is TGTGCCAGCGGCCTGGCGGGGGCCGGGGAGCTGTTTTTT.

This chain links TRBV7-8 with TRBJ2-2; TRBD1 matches at 10 bases. The CDR3 has 15 amino acids. The germline gives CDR1 SGHVS, CDR2 FQNEAQ. Losses at the gene ends were 4 bases for V and 5 bases for J; bases not matched to a gene: 4. CDR3 sequence: CASSSGQGETGELFF. In DNA form, the CDR3 reads TGTGCCAGCAGCTCAGGACAGGGGGAGACCGGGGAGCTGTTTTTT.

The V and J genes are TRBV6-5 and TRBJ1-2; D gene uncertain. CDR3 length equals 14 residues. Per germline, CDR1 MNHEY and CDR2 SVGAGI. The V end lost 7 bases, the J end lost 2 bases, and 14 bases lay between the germline ends. The CDR3 DNA sequence: TGTGCCAGCATCCCCACCCCGGGGAACTATGGCTACACCTTC. This gives the protein CASIPTPGNYGYTF.

V gene TRBV6-2 or TRBV6-3 combines with J gene TRBJ1-5, with 7 positions matching TRBD1. V gave up 2 bases and J gave up 7 bases; unmatched junction bases: 8. Per germline, CDR1 MNHEY and CDR2 SVGEGT. This CDR3 is 15 amino acids long. The DNA for the CDR3 is TGTGCCAGCAGTTACGGCCAGGGGGGTGGCCAGCCCCAGCATTTT. Translating it yields CASSYGQGGGQPQHF.

This clone appeared a single time. The chain employs TRBV4-2 and TRBJ2-7, with no clear D. The V gene lost 4 bases and the J gene lost 0 bases, with 13 bases spanning the gap. This CDR3 is built from 15 residues. CDR1 LGHNA and CDR2 YNFKEQ come from the germline V gene. The DNA of the CDR3 is TGTGCCAGCAGCCGCTCGAGTGACAACTCCTACGAGCAGTACTTC. Translation: CASSRSSDNSYEQYF.

This chain connects TRBV5-6 to TRBJ2-2; maybe TRBD1 (5 bases). The germline V and J ends were trimmed by 2 bases and 1 base, with 6 bases remaining between them. This CDR3 is built from 14 residues. The germline V gene encodes CDR1 SGHDT and CDR2 YYEEEE. The CDR3 spells CASSLGVNTGELFF. The CDR3 DNA reads TGTGCCAGCAGCTTAGGGGTGAACACCGGGGAGCTGTTTTTT.

V usage is TRBV9 and J usage is TRBJ2-5; D assignment may be TRBD1 or TRBD2 (5 bases each). The CDR3 contains 18 residues. The germline V gene has CDR1 SGDLS and CDR2 YYNGEE. Trimming left V 0 bases short and J 0 bases short, with 18 bases between. DNA for the CDR3: TGTGCCAGCAGCGTAGCTCTCGGACTCCAAGGGGACCAAGAGACCCAGTACTTC. It yields the protein CASSVALGLQGDQETQYF.

This rearrangement joins TRBV7-2 to TRBJ2-7; D is ambiguous. CDR1 is SGHTA and CDR2 is FQGNSA in the germline V gene. This CDR3 has 13 amino acids. Trimming shortened V by 4 bases and J by 7 bases, and 14 bases separated the two germline ends. The CDR3 here is CASSSSHHKEQYF. The CDR3 DNA reads TGTGCCAGCAGCTCCTCCCATCACAAGGAGCAGTACTTC.

The chain recombines TRBV18 with TRBJ2-3, with 8 nucleotides matching TRBD2. Germline CDR1 reads KGHSH; CDR2 reads LQKENI. The CDR3 loop spans 15 amino acids. Trimming removed 5 bases from V and 4 bases from J; junction bases left unmatched: 8. The CDR3 DNA is TGTGCCAGCTCAGTCAGCGGGAGCGGAGCAGATACGCAGTATTTT. It is translated as CASSVSGSGADTQYF.

This clone was recorded once. The chain recombines TRBV19 with TRBJ1-4, with D unclear. The length of the CDR3 is 13 residues. CDR1 and CDR2 from the germline V gene are LNHDA and SQIVND (reference sequence). Trimming pared 5 bases from V and 4 bases from J, leaving 8 bases between. Here the CDR3 reads CASSSSLNEKLFF. The CDR3 DNA is TGTGCCAGTAGTTCCAGCCTTAATGAAAAACTGTTTTTT.

The chain links TRBV7-2 to TRBJ1-6; D is unresolved. The germline V gene encodes CDR1 SGHTA and CDR2 FQGNSA. This CDR3 has 14 residues. V was trimmed by 3 bases and J by 13 bases, leaving 16 bases between them. The CDR3 loop reads CASSFWRKGTPLHF. The DNA for the CDR3 is TGTGCCAGCAGCTTTTGGAGAAAAGGCACCCCCCTCCACTTT.

The chain is built from TRBV3-1 (or the pseudogene TRBV3-2) and TRBJ2-7; D not resolved. Germline V lookup: CDR1 LGHDT, CDR2 YNNKEL (reference sequence). V was trimmed by 0 bases and J by 5 bases, leaving 8 bases between them. The CDR3 length is 13 residues. CDR3 sequence (DNA): TGTGCCAGCAGCCAAGATTTTCCCCACGAGCAGTACTTC. Translation: CASSQDFPHEQYF.